One sample yielded the 2 T cell receptor beta chains listed below, sequenced in a study of blood T cell repertoires in COVID-19. Here immunoSEQ multiplex PCR was the method, and the copy in TCRdb shows in-frame clones only, minus some. The repertoire holds around 250,000 clones, with 75% to 90% as singletons. Sample: peripheral blood. These receptors were obtained from a woman between 40 and 55 years old who had recovered from COVID-19.

The J gene is TRBJ1-1, the V gene TRBV28; D remains ambiguous. In germline, CDR1 is MDHEN, CDR2 SYDVKM. This CDR3 is 15 amino acids long. Trimming stripped 5 bases from V and 2 bases from J, with 15 bases between. DNA of the CDR3: TGTGCCAGCAGTCCAGCGGGCGGCCGAAACACTGAAGCTTTCTTT. This codes for CASSPAGGRNTEAFF.

V and J are TRBV7-8 and TRBJ2-7, with D perhaps matching TRBD1 (5 bases). Germline CDR1 is SGHVS and CDR2 is FQNEAQ. V lost 1 base and J lost 8, with 24 bases in between. This CDR3 has 17 residues. The CDR3 region has the DNA TGTGCCAGCAGCTTAGGCGGTCAGACGCTAGGGGTCGGAAAGCAGTACTTC. Its protein product is CASSLGGQTLGVGKQYF.